Each of the 4 T cell receptor beta chains below was sequenced from the same sample in a study of response to subunit inactivated influenza vaccine. MiXCR, applied by TCRdb to the RT-PCR reads, yields one record per CDR3 protein. The profile shows roughly 550,000 distinct CDR3 sequences, under 30% of them singletons. The sample was also reused in another study, on T cells expressing NK-cell markers. From that second work: As the method of synthesis, 5'RACE template switching with UMIs yielded TCR beta cDNA.

Here the sequenced sample was CD4+ T cells sorted from PBMCs, taken 11 to 12 days after vaccination. Receptors were obtained from a man in his forties or fifties who received an inactivated influenza vaccine.

This clonotype was seen a handful of times. The chain carries TRBV14 and TRBJ2-5; D is uncertain. The CDR3 runs to 14 residues. Germline CDR1 SGHDN, CDR2 FVKESK. The V end lost 2 bases, the J end lost 4 bases, and 11 bases lay between the germline ends. Here the CDR3 DNA reads TGTGCCAGCAGCCAATTAATAAGTGGAGAGACCCAGTACTTC. This sequence encodes CASSQLISGETQYF.

This clonotype was observed a single time. This chain connects TRBV25-1 to TRBJ2-3; D perhaps matches TRBD2 (5 bases). This CDR3 contains 15 residues. CDR1 is MGHDK and CDR2 is SYGVNS in the germline V gene. Between the trimmed V and J ends, which lost 1 base and 3 bases, there was a span of 11 bases. DNA of the CDR3: TGTGCCAGCAGTGAATCTGGGAGAGGGACAGATACGCAGTATTTT. Its translation: CASSESGRGTDTQYF.

The J gene is TRBJ2-3, the V gene TRBV5-1; 9 bases agree with TRBD2. Trimming took 3 bases from V and 5 from J; bases not matched to a gene: 7. Germline assignment: CDR1 SGHRS and CDR2 YFSETQ. The CDR3 length is 15 residues. The chain's CDR3 is CASSSRGGQGDTQYF. The CDR3 bases are TGCGCCAGCAGCTCGCGGGGGGGCCAGGGAGATACGCAGTATTTT.

This chain links TRBV24-1 with TRBJ1-1, with 7 bases matching TRBD1. There are 13 residues in the CDR3. J gave up 9 bases and V 3 bases, and 6 bases lay outside the gene matches. Germline CDR1 is KGHDR and CDR2 is SFDVKD. The CDR3 here is CATSDGGQKKAFF. The CDR3 DNA reads as TGTGCCACCAGTGATGGGGGACAGAAGAAAGCTTTCTTT.